The entry below gives a single T cell receptor (beta chain) sequence along with its context. Its antigen is not identified. The data stem from a study of shared clonotypes between healthy human individuals. Naive CD8 cells lacked CD45RO, underwent positive selection for CCR7 and left out terminally differentiated effector memory CD45RA+ cells. Germline values: CDR1 MNHEY, CDR2 SMNVEV (reference sequence). The CDR3 extends over 14 amino acids. V lost 1 base to trimming and J lost 8 bases; unmatched junction nucleotides: 6. Study conclusions and caveats: Donor clonotype sharing was expected to depend on sequencing depth. Naive subsets, compared against memory subsets, generally had larger estimated richness values.

How the authors handled the data: Filtering was not the same, since immunoSEQ gave junction-only sequences without quality scores. TCRdb's table, derived via immunoSEQ multiplex PCR, lists solely in-frame clones and lacks some. The DNA gave D and trimming, while V, J and clone size come from that table. This sample has some 630,000 clones, with roughly 96% found just once. The sequence was obtained from a woman aged 30 to 39 in good health. This chain links TRBV27 with TRBJ2-3; TRBD2 matches 7 bases. Source material: naive CD8+ T cells sorted from blood. CDR3 in amino acids: CASSLLGGSRTQYF. DNA for the CDR3: TGTGCCAGCAGTTTATTGGGCGGGAGTCGTACGCAGTATTTT.